What follows are 19 T cell receptor beta chains derived from one specimen sequenced in a study of post-analysis software for immune sequencing data. General study results and limits: Patients showed TRBV5-6, TRBV5-1 and TRBV20-1 among roughly five TRBV segments more frequent than in controls.

The TCR beta cDNA libraries contained unique molecular identifiers. MiXCR was run by TCRdb on the PCR reads, yielding one entry per CDR3 protein. The sample consists of 430,000 or so distinct CDR3 sequences, approximately 42% of them appearing once. For these receptors, no antigen is known. Source material: blood. These receptors came from a girl aged 2-10 years with multiple sclerosis.

The sample holds a few counts of this clonotype. This sequence joins TRBV11-1 and TRBJ2-3; D is unresolved. Germline-derived CDR1 and CDR2 are SGHAT and FQDESV (reference sequence). The CDR3 contains 12 residues. Trimming took 6 bases from V and 7 from J, leaving 11 bases between them. CDR3 sequence reads: CASRASENTQYF. Here the CDR3 DNA reads TGTGCCAGCAGGGCGAGCGAGAATACGCAGTATTTT.

This clonotype appeared a few times. The DNA for the CDR3 is TGTGCCAGCAGTTCCGCCTCTGCGGGGGGGAATGAGCAGTTCTTC. As protein: CASSSASAGGNEQFF. The chain links TRBV27 to TRBJ2-1; 9 nucleotides match TRBD2. From germline, CDR1 is MNHEY and CDR2 SMNVEV (reference sequence). The CDR3 covers 15 residues. The V and J ends lost 4 bases and 7 bases, in that order; junction bases with no gene match: 8.

This clonotype was found a few times. As DNA, the CDR3 is TGTGCCATCAGTGAGTCGAATGGTATGGGGCAGTACTTC. It specifies CAISESNGMGQYF. J is TRBJ2-4 and V is TRBV10-3; D is undetermined. CDR3 length: 13 amino acids. Germline V gene data show CDR1 as ENHRY and CDR2 as SYGVKD. V lost 0 bases and J 13 bases, leaving 13 bases between the germline ends.

This clonotype was found a few times. The rearrangement joins TRBV29-1 to TRBJ2-1, with 7 bases fitting TRBD2. With 0 bases clipped from V and 5 bases from J, the junction kept 13 bases outside the gene matches. The CDR3 sequence is 17 residues long. Germline loops: CDR1 SQVTM, CDR2 ANQGSEA. The chain's CDR3 is CSVEDGRGGRWNNEQFF. The CDR3 DNA reads as TGCAGCGTTGAAGATGGGAGGGGAGGGAGGTGGAACAATGAGCAGTTCTTC.

This chain uses TRBV20-1 with TRBJ2-1; 11 nucleotides line up with TRBD2. Germline V lookup: CDR1 DFQATT, CDR2 SNEGSKA (reference sequence). The CDR3 extends over 13 amino acids. Unmatched junction bases numbered 12, after V lost 8 bases and J lost 12 bases. The CDR3 here is CSFVGTSGGSQFF. The CDR3 DNA is TGCAGTTTCGTCGGGACTAGCGGAGGCTCGCAGTTCTTC.

The chain joins TRBV5-1 to TRBJ2-7; the match to TRBD1 covers 9 bases. The germline V gene has CDR1 SGHRS and CDR2 YFSETQ. The CDR3 spans 15 residues. V lost 2 bases to trimming and J lost 5 bases; unmatched junction nucleotides: 8. The CDR3 coding sequence is TGCGCCAGCAGCTTTCCGGGACAGGGCGCGGACGAGCAGTACTTC. Translated, it gives CASSFPGQGADEQYF.

The chain recombines TRBV5-1 with TRBJ1-1, with D unclear. Germline CDR1 reads SGHRS; CDR2 reads YFSETQ. The CDR3 consists of 13 residues. V lost 0 bases, J lost 7 bases, and 10 bases lay in between. The CDR3 DNA reads TGCGCCAGCAGCTTGGAAGGCTTTCATGAAGCTTTCTTT. Protein sequence: CASSLEGFHEAFF. The variable domain in full, with the rest retrieved from reference TRBV5-1 and TRBJ1-1, is KAGVTQTPRYLIKTRGQQVTLSCSPISGHRSVSWYQQTPGQGLQFLFEYFSETQRNKGNFPGRFSGRQFSNSRSEMNVSTLELGDSALYLCASSLEGFHEAFFGQGTRLTVV.

This clonotype was picked up one time. The CDR3 nucleotides are TGTGCCAGCAGTTACCCGGGAAGGACAGGGGACTACACCTTC. It translates to CASSYPGRTGDYTF. This chain joins TRBV6-5 and TRBJ1-2, with TRBD1 matching 9 bases. The germline gives CDR1 MNHEY, CDR2 SVGAGI. J was trimmed by 10 bases and V by 2 bases; bases with no gene match: 8. The CDR3 totals 14 residues.

V and J are TRBV5-1 and TRBJ2-5; D is possibly TRBD1 (5 bases). The J call may be incorrect, as the DNA end agrees better with TRBJ2-7. Germline lookup yields CDR1 SGHRS and CDR2 YFSETQ. This CDR3 is 14 amino acids long. CDR3 nucleotide sequence: TGCGCCAGCAGCCTCGGACACACTAACTACGAGCAGTACTTC. Amino acids: CASSLGHTNYEQYF.

This clonotype was detected only a few times. J is TRBJ2-3 and V is TRBV6-6; D not resolved. The CDR3 sequence is 14 residues long. Trimming took off 0 bases at V and 6 bases at J, with 10 bases between the two ends. Germline V CDR1 and CDR2: MNHNY, SVGAGI (reference sequence). The CDR3 spells CASSYSGLRDTQYF. As DNA, the CDR3 is TGTGCCAGCAGTTACTCTGGCCTACGGGATACGCAGTATTTT.

This clonotype showed up many times. The chain joins TRBV28 to TRBJ2-7; D is ambiguous. CDR3 size: 12 residues. V was clipped by 4 bases and J by 1 base, with 5 bases between them. The germline gives CDR1 MDHEN, CDR2 SYDVKM. The CDR3 DNA reads as TGTGCCAGCAGTTGGGGATCCTACGAGCAGTACTTC. This encodes CASSWGSYEQYF.

In nucleotides, the CDR3 is TGTGCCAGCAGCATTGGGACAGGGGGTAGAAATCAGCCCCAGCATTTT. Translation gives CASSIGTGGRNQPQHF. V and J are TRBV7-9 and TRBJ1-5, with 11 nucleotides matching TRBD1. The V segment lost 5 bases and the J segment 4 bases; nucleotides outside the gene matches: 7. The CDR3 is made up of 16 amino acids. Germline V gene sequence: CDR1 SEHNR, CDR2 FQNEAQ (reference sequence).

This rearrangement joins TRBV4-3 to TRBJ1-6; D is undetermined. The V gene lost 0 bases and the J gene lost 0 bases, with 15 bases spanning the gap. The V gene's germline CDR1 is LGHNA and CDR2 YSLEER. This CDR3 is 19 amino acids long. The CDR3 region has the DNA TGCGCCAGCAGCCAAGACCTTCGGCTGAGGTACTCCTATAATTCACCCCTCCACTTT. It translates to CASSQDLRLRYSYNSPLHF.

V usage is TRBV24-1 and J usage is TRBJ2-5; D might be TRBD1 or TRBD2, each matching 5 bases. The CDR3 spans 15 residues. The germline gives CDR1 KGHDR, CDR2 SFDVKD. The germline V and J ends were trimmed by 3 bases and 1 base, with 11 bases remaining between them. The CDR3 reads CATSDPTGPQETQYF. The CDR3 coding sequence is TGTGCCACCAGTGATCCTACGGGACCCCAAGAGACCCAGTACTTC.

The rearrangement links TRBV28 to TRBJ2-7; tentatively, D is TRBD1 (6 bases). With 5 bases removed from V and 4 bases from J, the gap between germline ends came to 18 bases. Germline V gene sequence: CDR1 MDHEN, CDR2 SYDVKM. CDR3 length: 15 residues. Here the CDR3 reads CASSSPGTTAYEQYF. The CDR3 region has the DNA TGTGCCAGCAGTAGCCCCGGGACAACAGCTTACGAGCAGTACTTC.

V usage is TRBV12-3 or TRBV12-4 and J usage is TRBJ1-2; 7 bases align to TRBD1. The CDR3 runs to 15 residues. J lost 4 bases, V lost 2 bases, and 7 bases had no gene match. CDR3 DNA: TGTGCCAGCAGTTTAAGGGGGACAGAAGTCTATGGCTACACCTTC. Translated, it gives CASSLRGTEVYGYTF.

This sequence joins TRBV2 and TRBJ2-1, with 7 bases aligning to TRBD1. This CDR3 contains 14 residues. Germline CDR1 and CDR2: SNHLY and FYNNEI. J was trimmed by 2 bases and V by 7 bases; bases with no gene match: 5. The CDR3 is CASINRGTYNEQFF. The CDR3 nucleotides read TGTGCCAGCATAAACAGGGGCACCTACAATGAGCAGTTCTTC.

The chain joins TRBV7-3 to TRBJ2-1; D not resolved. Trimming cost V 5 bases and J 0 bases, with 14 bases left between them. CDR3 length: 16 residues. CDR1 and CDR2 from the germline V gene are SGHTA and FQGTGA. The DNA of the CDR3 is TGTGCCAGCAGCCCTTCGGACCAAAGCTCCTACAATGAGCAGTTCTTC. Amino acids: CASSPSDQSSYNEQFF.

The chain employs TRBV28 and TRBJ1-5; D is ambiguous. CDR1 and CDR2 from the germline V gene are MDHEN and SYDVKM. V was shortened by 8 bases and J by 0 bases, with 5 bases between the two germline ends. The CDR3 covers 12 residues. The CDR3 sequence: CASLDSNQPQHF. CDR3 sequence (DNA): TGTGCCAGCTTGGATAGCAATCAGCCCCAGCATTTT.